The subject of this entry is one T cell receptor (beta chain). This sample is drawn from a study of blood T cell repertoires in COVID-19. Study as a whole: There were acute and convalescent COVID-19 samples, and they came from the United States, Italy and Spain.

Germline CDR1 is LGHDT and CDR2 is YNNKEL (reference sequence). The CDR3 is 16 residues long. V lost 4 bases, J lost 5 bases, and 8 bases stayed unmatched. Clones were sequenced by immunoSEQ multiplex PCR, and TCRdb holds only the in-frame ones, with some missing. The sample lists 100,000 to 120,000 clones, around 83% occurring once. The clonotype was recovered from a woman aged 55-69 years with COVID-19, enrolled during active disease. The rearrangement uses TRBV3-1 (or the pseudogene TRBV3-2) and TRBJ1-4, with 9 bases identical to TRBD1. Sequenced input: peripheral blood. This CDR3 is CASSRSHGTGNEKLFF. As DNA, the CDR3 is TGTGCCAGCAGCCGGTCCCATGGGACAGGGAATGAAAAACTGTTTTTT.